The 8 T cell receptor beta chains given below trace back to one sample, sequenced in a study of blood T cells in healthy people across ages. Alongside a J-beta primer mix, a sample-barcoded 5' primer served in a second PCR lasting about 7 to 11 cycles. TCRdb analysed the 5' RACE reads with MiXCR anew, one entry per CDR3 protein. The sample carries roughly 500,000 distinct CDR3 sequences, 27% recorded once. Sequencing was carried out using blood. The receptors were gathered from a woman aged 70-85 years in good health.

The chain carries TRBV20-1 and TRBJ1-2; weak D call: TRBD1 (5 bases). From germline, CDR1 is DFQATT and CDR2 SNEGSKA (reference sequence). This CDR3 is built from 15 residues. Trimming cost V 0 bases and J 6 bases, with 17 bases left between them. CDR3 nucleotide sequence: TGCAGTGCTAGAGATTCCCCGGGGCATAGGGATGGCTACACCTTC. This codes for CSARDSPGHRDGYTF.

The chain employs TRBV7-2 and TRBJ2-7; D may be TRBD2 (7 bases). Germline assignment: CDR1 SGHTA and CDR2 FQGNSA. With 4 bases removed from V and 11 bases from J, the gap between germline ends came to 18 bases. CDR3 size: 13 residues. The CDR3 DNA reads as TGTGCCAGCAGCTCCCCAGCGGGGAGACAGGAGTACTTC. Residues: CASSSPAGRQEYF.

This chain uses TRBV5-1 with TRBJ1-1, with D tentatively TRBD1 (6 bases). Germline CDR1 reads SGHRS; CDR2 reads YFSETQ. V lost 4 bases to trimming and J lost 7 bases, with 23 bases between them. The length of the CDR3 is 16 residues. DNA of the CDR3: TGCGCCAGCAGCCGATTAGGACAGACGAGGGTCAATGAAGCTTTCTTT. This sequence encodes CASSRLGQTRVNEAFF.

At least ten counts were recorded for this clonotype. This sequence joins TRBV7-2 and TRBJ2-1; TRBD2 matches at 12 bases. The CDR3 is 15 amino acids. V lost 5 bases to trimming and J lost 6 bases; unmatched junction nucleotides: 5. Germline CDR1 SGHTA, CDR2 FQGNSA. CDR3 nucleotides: TGTGCCAGCAGCCCGGGACTAGCGGGTGGCAATGAGCAGTTCTTC. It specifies CASSPGLAGGNEQFF. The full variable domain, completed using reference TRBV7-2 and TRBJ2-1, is GAGVSQSPSNKVTEKGKDVELRCDPISGHTALYWYRQSLGQGLEFLIYFQGNSAPDKSGLPSDRFSAERTGGSVSTLTIQRTQQEDSAVYLCASSPGLAGGNEQFFGPGTRLTVL.

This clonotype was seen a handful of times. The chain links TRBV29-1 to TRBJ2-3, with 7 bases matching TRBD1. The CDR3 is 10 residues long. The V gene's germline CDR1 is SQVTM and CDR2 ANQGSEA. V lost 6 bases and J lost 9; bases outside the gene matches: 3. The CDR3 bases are TGCAGCGTACAGGGGAGAACGCAGTATTTT. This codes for CSVQGRTQYF.

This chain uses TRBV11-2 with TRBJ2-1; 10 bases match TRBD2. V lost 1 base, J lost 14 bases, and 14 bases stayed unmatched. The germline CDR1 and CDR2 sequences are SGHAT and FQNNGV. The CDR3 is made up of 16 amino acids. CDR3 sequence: CASSLGNSGGLDLKFF. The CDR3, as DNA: TGTGCCAGCAGCTTAGGGAATAGCGGGGGGCTCGATTTGAAGTTCTTC.

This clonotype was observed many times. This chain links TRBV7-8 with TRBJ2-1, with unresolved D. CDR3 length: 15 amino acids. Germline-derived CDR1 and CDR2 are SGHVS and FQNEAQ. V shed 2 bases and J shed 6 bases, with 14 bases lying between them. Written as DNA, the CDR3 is TGTGCCAGCAGCTTATCCCGAGTCGCTGGCAATGAGCAGTTCTTC. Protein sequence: CASSLSRVAGNEQFF.

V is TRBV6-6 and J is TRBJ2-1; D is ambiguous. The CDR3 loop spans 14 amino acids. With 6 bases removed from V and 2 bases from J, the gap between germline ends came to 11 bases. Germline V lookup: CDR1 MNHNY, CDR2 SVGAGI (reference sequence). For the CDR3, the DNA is TGTGCCAGCAGGGTCGACCCGGCCTACAATGAGCAGTTCTTC. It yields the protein CASRVDPAYNEQFF.